The 9 T cell receptor beta chains given below trace back to one sample, sequenced in a study of blood T cells in healthy people across ages. Next came a second PCR, run for about 7 to 11 cycles, which used a sample-barcoded 5' primer along with a J-beta primer mix. Via MiXCR, TCRdb re-called the 5' RACE reads, giving one row per CDR3 protein. This sample carries just over 800,000 distinct CDR3 sequences, around 68% of them seen once, and the ten largest clones take 25% to 35%. The sequenced material came from blood. These receptors originate from a man aged 30 to 45 in good health.

The CDR3 coding sequence is TGCAGTGTAATCCAGGGACAGCGACCGAATCAGCCCCAGCATTTT. This encodes CSVIQGQRPNQPQHF. The rearrangement uses TRBV20-1 and TRBJ1-5, with TRBD1 identical over 7 bases. Germline V gene sequence: CDR1 DFQATT, CDR2 SNEGSKA (reference sequence). This CDR3 comprises 15 residues. J lost 4 bases, V lost 7 bases, and 13 bases had no gene match.

In regard to this clonotype: With a much larger clone just one base away, this may be a read error. This chain uses TRBV27 with TRBJ1-2; no clear D. This CDR3 has 21 amino acids. Germline V gene lookup returns CDR1 MNHEY and CDR2 SMNVEV (reference sequence). V gave up 2 bases and J gave up 6 bases, with 34 bases separating them. The CDR3 reads CASSLNRPTGGFEGPDHGYTF. The CDR3 region has the DNA TGTGCCAGCAGTTTAAATCGACCAACCGGAGGGTTTGAGGGCCCCGACCATGGCTACACCTTC.

The chain is built from TRBV29-1 and TRBJ1-4; the match to TRBD1 covers 11 bases. The junction had 3 bases not matched to a gene; V was cut back by 7 bases and J by 8 bases. The CDR3 is 12 residues long. Looked up from germline, CDR1 is SQVTM and CDR2 is ANQGSEA. DNA of the CDR3: TGCAGCGCGGGACAGGGGGAAGAAAAACTGTTTTTT. As protein: CSAGQGEEKLFF.

The V call is TRBV11-2, the J call TRBJ1-2; 7 bases match TRBD1. The J segment lost 4 bases and the V segment lost 5 bases, leaving 19 bases of the junction unmatched. This CDR3 is 18 amino acids long. CDR1 SGHAT and CDR2 FQNNGV come from the germline V gene. CDR3 residues: CASSGTTGTEYLLYGYTF. As DNA, the CDR3 is TGTGCCAGCAGCGGAACGACCGGGACAGAGTACCTTCTCTATGGCTACACCTTC.

V is TRBV13 and J is TRBJ2-6; unclear D gene. The ends were cut back, 5 bases at V and 1 base at J, with 9 bases in the middle. This CDR3 comprises 15 residues. Per germline, CDR1 PRHDT and CDR2 FYEKMQ (reference sequence). The CDR3 reads CASSGADSGANVLTF. CDR3 DNA sequence: TGTGCCAGCAGCGGAGCCGATTCTGGGGCCAACGTCCTGACTTTC.

The rearrangement joins TRBV6-2 or TRBV6-3 to TRBJ1-4; D may be TRBD1 (6 bases). Germline V gene lookup returns CDR1 MNHEY and CDR2 SVGEGT. The CDR3 contains 15 residues. V shed 0 bases and J shed 5 bases, with 10 bases lying between them. The CDR3 here is CASSYSRQENEKLFF. The CDR3 DNA reads TGTGCCAGCAGTTACTCGCGACAGGAGAATGAAAAACTGTTTTTT.

The V gene is TRBV15, the J gene TRBJ1-1, with 11 nucleotides matching TRBD1. Per germline, CDR1 LNHNV and CDR2 YYDKDF (reference sequence). The ends lost 5 bases at V and 5 bases at J; junction bases unmatched: 7. The CDR3 extends over 15 amino acids. CDR3 DNA: TGTGCCACCAGCGGCCGGGACAGGGGGGGGACTGAAGCTTTCTTT. Residues: CATSGRDRGGTEAFF.

The chain employs TRBV29-1 and TRBJ2-1; the D gene is possibly TRBD2 (5 bases). Germline values: CDR1 SQVTM, CDR2 ANQGSEA. This CDR3 has 12 residues. V was pared by 4 bases and J by 4 bases, with 8 bases between. Here the CDR3 reads CSVGAGYNEQFF. The CDR3 nucleotides read TGCAGCGTTGGGGCGGGTTACAATGAGCAGTTCTTC.

V and J are TRBV29-1 and TRBJ2-1, with D tentatively TRBD1 (6 bases). The germline gives CDR1 SQVTM, CDR2 ANQGSEA. V lost 2 bases, J lost 4 bases, and 12 bases lay in between. This CDR3 is 14 amino acids long. The CDR3 bases are TGCAGCGTTGAACCCCGGGACAAGTACAATGAGCAGTTCTTC. Translated, it gives CSVEPRDKYNEQFF.